These 27 T cell receptor beta chains share one sample of origin, sequenced in a study of cytotoxic CD8 clonotypes in ibrutinib-treated CLL. The protocol was immunoSEQ multiplex PCR, while the TCRdb copy is restricted to in-frame clones and leaves out a portion. The sample consists of about 140,000 clones, more than 75% of them appearing once. The sample in question was PBMCs, obtained after 36 months of ibrutinib treatment. All receptors derive from a human donor with chronic lymphocytic leukemia.

The chain recombines TRBV6-4 with TRBJ1-5, with D tentatively TRBD1 (6 bases). Per the germline V gene, CDR1 is MRHNA and CDR2 is SNTAGT. The CDR3 is 13 amino acids. Between the trimmed V and J ends, which lost 7 bases and 3 bases, there was a span of 10 bases. This chain's CDR3 is CASKDRTNQPQHF. CDR3 nucleotide sequence: TGTGCCAGCAAGGACAGAACCAATCAGCCCCAGCATTTT.

The genes are TRBV30 and TRBJ1-2; TRBD1 agrees at 8 bases. The CDR3 is made up of 16 amino acids. Per germline, CDR1 GTSNPN and CDR2 SVGIG (reference sequence). V lost 0 bases, J lost 7 bases, and 13 bases stayed unmatched. The CDR3 nucleotides are TGTGCCTGGAGTGTAAGGGCAGGACAGGGTTTAGGTGGCTACACCTTC. Protein product: CAWSVRAGQGLGGYTF.

The DNA of the CDR3 is TGTGCCTGGAGTGCCCCCGGGACAGGGGGGACTGAAGCTTTCTTT. Protein sequence: CAWSAPGTGGTEAFF. The rearrangement links TRBV30 to TRBJ1-1, with 11 bases fitting TRBD1. Trimming took 1 base from V and 5 from J; bases not matched to a gene: 6. Germline CDR1 GTSNPN, CDR2 SVGIG (reference sequence). This CDR3 has 15 residues.

V is TRBV5-1 and J is TRBJ2-2, with D possibly TRBD1 on 6 matching bases. The CDR3 length is 15 residues. Looked up from germline, CDR1 is SGHRS and CDR2 is YFSETQ. Between the trimmed V and J ends, which lost 7 bases and 4 bases, there was a span of 17 bases. CDR3 DNA sequence: TGCGCCAGCCGTCCGTTGCAGGGGCTCACCGGGGAGCTGTTTTTT. Translating it yields CASRPLQGLTGELFF. The full variable domain, its missing parts supplied by reference TRBV5-1 and TRBJ2-2, is KAGVTQTPRYLIKTRGQQVTLSCSPISGHRSVSWYQQTPGQGLQFLFEYFSETQRNKGNFPGRFSGRQFSNSRSEMNVSTLELGDSALYLCASRPLQGLTGELFFGEGSRLTVL.

The chain links TRBV5-4 to TRBJ2-5; 11 bases fit TRBD2. The CDR3 is made up of 17 amino acids. Germline CDR1 SGHNT, CDR2 YYREEE (reference sequence). J gave up 4 bases and V 1 base, and 9 bases lay outside the gene matches. CDR3 protein: CASSLLFSGGAGETQYF. The CDR3 region has the DNA TGTGCCAGCAGCTTGCTCTTTAGCGGGGGGGCGGGAGAGACCCAGTACTTC.

The rearrangement joins TRBV28 to TRBJ1-4; D gene unclear. V was shortened by 6 bases and J by 14 bases, with 22 bases between the two germline ends. Germline CDR1 reads MDHEN; CDR2 reads SYDVKM. The CDR3 covers 14 residues. CDR3 sequence: CASSSPTHRFRLFF. CDR3 DNA: TGTGCCAGCAGCTCCCCGACCCACAGATTTCGGCTGTTTTTT. The whole variable domain, remainder taken from reference TRBV28 and TRBJ1-4, is DVKVTQSSRYLVKRTGEKVFLECVQDMDHENMFWYRQDPGLGLRLIYFSYDVKMKEKGDIPEGYSVSREKKERFSLILESASTNQTSMYLCASSSPTHRFRLFFGSGTQLSVL.

This clone showed up just a few times. The chain is built from TRBV5-1 and TRBJ1-2; D is possibly TRBD1 (5 bases). Germline CDR1 reads SGHRS; CDR2 reads YFSETQ. This CDR3 is 12 amino acids long. The ends were cut back, 2 bases at V and 7 bases at J, with 9 bases in the middle. The CDR3 here is CASSFAGSGYTF. The CDR3 DNA reads TGCGCCAGCAGCTTCGCAGGGTCTGGCTACACCTTC.

The V gene is TRBV29-1, the J gene TRBJ1-5; D unresolved. Per germline, CDR1 SQVTM and CDR2 ANQGSEA. Trimming cost V 3 bases and J 7 bases, with 16 bases left between them. The length of the CDR3 is 14 residues. CDR3 DNA: TGCAGCGTTGATGAGGGAGGGTCAAGCCAGCCCCAGCATTTT. It translates to CSVDEGGSSQPQHF.

This rearrangement joins TRBV7-9 to TRBJ2-7; 8 nucleotides line up with TRBD1. The germline CDR1 and CDR2 sequences are SEHNR and FQNEAQ (reference sequence). Germline trimming cut 5 bases from V and 3 bases from J; bases unmatched to any gene: 6. The CDR3 sequence is 14 residues long. The DNA of the CDR3 is TGTGCCAGCAGCGAGGACAGGGCCCTCTACGAGCAGTACTTC. Its translation is CASSEDRALYEQYF.

This clone has only a few counts. The same CDR3 arises from other DNA sequences in this sample as well. The genes are TRBV5-4 and TRBJ1-4; no clear D gene. The CDR3 contains 14 residues. The germline V gene has CDR1 SGHNT and CDR2 YYREEE (reference sequence). V lost 0 bases, J lost 4 bases, and 7 bases lay in between. The CDR3 region is CASSLDSDNEKLFF. The CDR3 DNA sequence: TGTGCCAGCAGCTTGGACAGCGATAATGAAAAACTGTTTTTT.

This chain joins TRBV5-1 and TRBJ2-7; 7 nucleotides line up with TRBD1. V lost 4 bases to trimming and J lost 2 bases; unmatched junction nucleotides: 6. This CDR3 region has 14 residues. Per the germline V gene, CDR1 is SGHRS and CDR2 is YFSETQ. The CDR3 protein is CASSQETGTYEQYF. The CDR3 DNA sequence: TGCGCCAGCAGCCAGGAGACAGGGACCTACGAGCAGTACTTC.

V gene TRBV30 combines with J gene TRBJ1-4; TRBD1 matches 10 bases. The CDR3 runs 13 residues. The J segment lost 7 bases and the V segment lost 4 bases, leaving 3 bases of the junction unmatched. Looked up from germline, CDR1 is GTSNPN and CDR2 is SVGIG (reference sequence). This CDR3 is CAWTRDRGEKLFF. The CDR3 DNA follows: TGTGCCTGGACTCGGGACAGGGGTGAAAAACTGTTTTTT.

This chain joins TRBV5-6 and TRBJ1-1; D is unresolved. CDR1 and CDR2 from the germline V gene are SGHDT and YYEEEE. Trimming removed 4 bases from V and 0 bases from J, with 7 bases in between. CDR3 length equals 13 residues. DNA of the CDR3: TGTGCCAGCAGCCAAGCCTTGAACACTGAAGCTTTCTTT. Its translation is CASSQALNTEAFF.

The chain recombines TRBV11-2 with TRBJ1-1; D not certain. Germline assignment: CDR1 SGHAT and CDR2 FQNNGV. V shed 1 base and J shed 0 bases, with 6 bases lying between them. The CDR3 sequence is 14 residues long. DNA of the CDR3: TGTGCCAGCAGCTTAGTGTACTTGAACACTGAAGCTTTCTTT. Translated: CASSLVYLNTEAFF.

The chain employs TRBV11-2 and TRBJ2-7, with D uncertain. This CDR3 is built from 14 residues. Germline V CDR1 and CDR2: SGHAT, FQNNGV. The V gene lost 1 base and the J gene lost 4 bases, with 11 bases spanning the gap. CDR3 region: CASSLAPDWYEQYF. CDR3 bases: TGTGCCAGCAGCTTAGCCCCAGACTGGTACGAGCAGTACTTC. Full variable domain (remainder filled in from reference TRBV11-2 and TRBJ2-7): EAGVAQSPRYKIIEKRQSVAFWCNPISGHATLYWYQQILGQGPKLLIQFQNNGVVDDSQLPKDRFSAERLKGVDSTLKIQPAKLEDSAVYLCASSLAPDWYEQYFGPGTRLTVT.

A few counts support this clone. V and J are TRBV19 and TRBJ1-2; D is ambiguous. The CDR3 extends over 13 amino acids. Germline CDR1 LNHDA, CDR2 SQIVND (reference sequence). V lost 3 bases to trimming and J lost 2 bases, with 7 bases between them. CDR3 residues: CASSIPGNYGYTF. In DNA form, the CDR3 reads TGTGCCAGTAGTATTCCGGGGAACTATGGCTACACCTTC.

The chain joins TRBV5-1 to TRBJ2-5, with 8 nucleotides matching TRBD2. The CDR3 is 16 amino acids. CDR1 SGHRS and CDR2 YFSETQ come from the germline V gene. V was clipped by 3 bases and J by 2 bases; unmatched bases: 9. This chain's CDR3 is CASSSILAAGQETQYF. As DNA, the CDR3 is TGCGCCAGCAGCTCGATACTAGCGGCTGGTCAAGAGACCCAGTACTTC.

This clone was counted between two and nine times. CDR3 in DNA: TGTGCCTGGAATTTTAAAAATGAGCAGTTCTTC. Translation: CAWNFKNEQFF. The chain recombines TRBV30 with TRBJ2-1; D ambiguous. The V and J ends lost 4 bases and 7 bases respectively, with 8 bases between them. The CDR3 spans 11 residues. Germline CDR1 is GTSNPN and CDR2 is SVGIG (reference sequence).

The chain recombines TRBV15 with TRBJ1-5; 8 bases agree with TRBD1. Germline CDR1 LNHNV, CDR2 YYDKDF (reference sequence). This CDR3 has 16 residues. The J segment lost 3 bases and the V segment lost 3 bases, leaving 7 bases of the junction unmatched. The CDR3 is CATSRRTGSFNQPQHF. CDR3 coding DNA: TGTGCCACCAGCAGGCGGACAGGGAGTTTCAATCAGCCCCAGCATTTT.

The chain combines TRBV9 with TRBJ2-1, with D perhaps matching TRBD2 (6 bases). The CDR3 length is 14 residues. Germline CDR1 is SGDLS and CDR2 is YYNGEE. For the CDR3, the DNA is TGTGCGCGCAGGCGGGGCCTCTCCTACAATGAGCAGTTCTTC. Translated, it gives CARRRGLSYNEQFF.

CDR3 sequence: CASSVDGVRLDEQYF. The DNA for the CDR3 is TGTGCCAGCAGCGTAGATGGGGTACGACTGGACGAGCAGTACTTC. The gene calls are TRBV9 and TRBJ2-7; no clear D. This CDR3 contains 15 residues. CDR1 is SGDLS and CDR2 is YYNGEE in the germline V gene. Trimming removed 0 bases from V and 5 bases from J, with 15 bases in between.

V and J are TRBV5-1 and TRBJ2-3, with TRBD1 matching over 8 bases. V lost 0 bases, J lost 5 bases, and 8 bases stayed unmatched. In germline, CDR1 is SGHRS, CDR2 YFSETQ. The CDR3 spans 16 residues. Here the CDR3 reads CASSLAQGAWGDTQYF. Here the CDR3 DNA reads TGCGCCAGCAGCTTGGCCCAGGGGGCCTGGGGAGATACGCAGTATTTT.

The chain carries TRBV30 and TRBJ1-5, with D hard to call. This CDR3 has 12 amino acids. V lost 2 bases and J 6 bases, leaving 8 bases between the germline ends. Germline V gene lookup returns CDR1 GTSNPN and CDR2 SVGIG (reference sequence). In DNA form, the CDR3 reads TGTGCCTGGAGTCGGTTGGGTCAGCCCCAGCATTTT. It codes for CAWSRLGQPQHF.

The chain couples TRBV7-2 to TRBJ1-5; D is perhaps TRBD1 (6 bases). Trimming shortened V by 5 bases and J by 11 bases, and 25 bases separated the two germline ends. The CDR3 extends over 16 amino acids. CDR1 and CDR2 (germline): SGHTA, FQGNSA. In nucleotides, the CDR3 is TGTGCCAGCAGCGGCAGGGGTCCCCATCCCATTCGAGCCCAGCATTTT. Amino acid sequence: CASSGRGPHPIRAQHF.

This clone was picked up one time. The chain uses TRBV18 and TRBJ1-2; tentatively, D is TRBD1 (5 bases). The CDR3 is made up of 12 amino acids. CDR1 and CDR2 (germline): KGHSH, LQKENI. V shed 0 bases and J shed 7 bases, with 6 bases lying between them. The CDR3 nucleotides read TGTGCCAGCTCACCACCCAGGGCTGGCTACACCTTC. As protein: CASSPPRAGYTF.

The rearrangement uses TRBV7-3 and TRBJ2-2, with 9 bases lining up with TRBD1. Per germline, CDR1 SGHTA and CDR2 FQGTGA. With 2 bases clipped from V and 7 bases from J, the junction kept 5 bases outside the gene matches. The CDR3 has 15 amino acids. The CDR3 spells CASSLQTGGFGELFF. The CDR3 coding sequence is TGTGCCAGCAGCTTACAGACAGGGGGATTCGGGGAGCTGTTTTTT.

V and J are TRBV5-1 and TRBJ1-1; 8 bases line up with TRBD1. This CDR3 spans 14 amino acids. V was pared by 3 bases and J by 1 base, with 2 bases of the junction left unmatched. The germline gives CDR1 SGHRS, CDR2 YFSETQ. The CDR3 DNA follows: TGCGCCAGCAGCTGGACAGGGAGGAACACTGAAGCTTTCTTT. It specifies CASSWTGRNTEAFF.